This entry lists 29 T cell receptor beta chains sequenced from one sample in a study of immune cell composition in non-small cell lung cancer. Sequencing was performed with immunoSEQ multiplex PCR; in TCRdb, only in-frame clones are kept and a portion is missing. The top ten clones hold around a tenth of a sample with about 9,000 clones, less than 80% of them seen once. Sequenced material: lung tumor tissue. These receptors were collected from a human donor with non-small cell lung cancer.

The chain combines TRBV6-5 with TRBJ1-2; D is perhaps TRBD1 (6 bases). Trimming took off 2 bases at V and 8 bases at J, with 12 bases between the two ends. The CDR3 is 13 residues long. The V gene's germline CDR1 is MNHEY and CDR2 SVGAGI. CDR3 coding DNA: TGTGCCAGCAGTTACCTCAGGGGAGAAGGCTACACCTTC. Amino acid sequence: CASSYLRGEGYTF.

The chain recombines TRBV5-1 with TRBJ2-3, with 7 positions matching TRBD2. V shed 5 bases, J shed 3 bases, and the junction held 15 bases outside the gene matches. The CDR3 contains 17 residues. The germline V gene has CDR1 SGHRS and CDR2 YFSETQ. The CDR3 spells CASSSFPPAGRTDTQYF. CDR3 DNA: TGCGCCAGCAGTTCCTTCCCACCAGCGGGGCGGACAGATACGCAGTATTTT.

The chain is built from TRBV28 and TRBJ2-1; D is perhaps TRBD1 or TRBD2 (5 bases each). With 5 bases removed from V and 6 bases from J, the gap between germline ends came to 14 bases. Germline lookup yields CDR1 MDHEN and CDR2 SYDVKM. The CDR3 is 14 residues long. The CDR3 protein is CASSRRDPRNEQFF. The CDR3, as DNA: TGTGCCAGCAGTCGCCGGGACCCCCGCAATGAGCAGTTCTTC.

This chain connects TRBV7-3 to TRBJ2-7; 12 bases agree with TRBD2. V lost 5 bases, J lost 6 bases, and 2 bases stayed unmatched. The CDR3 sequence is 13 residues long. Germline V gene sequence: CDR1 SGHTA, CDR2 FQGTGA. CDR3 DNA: TGTGCCAGCAGCCCTAGCGGGAGGGGCGAGCAGTACTTC. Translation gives CASSPSGRGEQYF.

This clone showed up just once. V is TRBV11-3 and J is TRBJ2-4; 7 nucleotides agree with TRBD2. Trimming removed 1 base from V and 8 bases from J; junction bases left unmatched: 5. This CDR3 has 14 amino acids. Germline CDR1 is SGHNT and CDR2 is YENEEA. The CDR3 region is CASSLGRGDDIQYF. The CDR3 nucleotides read TGTGCCAGCAGCTTAGGTCGGGGGGATGACATTCAGTACTTC.

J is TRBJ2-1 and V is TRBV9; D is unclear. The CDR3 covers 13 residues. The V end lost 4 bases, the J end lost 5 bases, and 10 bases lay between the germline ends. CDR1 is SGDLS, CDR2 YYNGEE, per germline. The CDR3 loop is CASSIQGHNEQFF. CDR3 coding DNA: TGTGCCAGCAGCATTCAAGGTCACAATGAGCAGTTCTTC. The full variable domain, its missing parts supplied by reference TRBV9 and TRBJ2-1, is DSGVTQTPKHLITATGQRVTLRCSPRSGDLSVYWYQQSLDQGLQFLIQYYNGEERAKGNILERFSAQQFPDLHSELNLSSLELGDSALYFCASSIQGHNEQFFGPGTRLTVL.

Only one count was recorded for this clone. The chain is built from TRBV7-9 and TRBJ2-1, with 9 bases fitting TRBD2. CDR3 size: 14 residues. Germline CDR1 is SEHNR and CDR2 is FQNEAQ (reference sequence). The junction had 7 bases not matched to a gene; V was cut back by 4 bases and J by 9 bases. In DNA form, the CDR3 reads TGTGCCAGCAGCTCATTAGCGGGAGACGTTGAGCAGTTCTTC. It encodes CASSSLAGDVEQFF.

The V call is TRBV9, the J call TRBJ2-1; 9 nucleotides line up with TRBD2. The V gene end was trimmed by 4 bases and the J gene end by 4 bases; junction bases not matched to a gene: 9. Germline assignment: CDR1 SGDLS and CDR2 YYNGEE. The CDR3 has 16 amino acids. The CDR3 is CASSKLTSGTYNEQFF. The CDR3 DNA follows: TGTGCCAGCAGCAAACTGACTAGCGGTACGTACAATGAGCAGTTCTTC.

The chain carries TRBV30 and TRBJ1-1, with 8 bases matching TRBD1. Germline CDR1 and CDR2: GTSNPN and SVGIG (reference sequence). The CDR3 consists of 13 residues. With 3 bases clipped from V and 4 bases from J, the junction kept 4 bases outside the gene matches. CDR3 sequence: CAWSRDRLTEAFF. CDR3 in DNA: TGTGCCTGGAGCAGGGACAGGCTCACTGAAGCTTTCTTT.

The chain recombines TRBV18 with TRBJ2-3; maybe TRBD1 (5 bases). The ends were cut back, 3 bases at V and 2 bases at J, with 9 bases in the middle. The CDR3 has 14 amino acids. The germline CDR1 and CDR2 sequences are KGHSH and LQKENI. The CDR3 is CASSPQGTTDTQYF. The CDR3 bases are TGTGCCAGCTCACCGCAGGGCACCACAGATACGCAGTATTTT.

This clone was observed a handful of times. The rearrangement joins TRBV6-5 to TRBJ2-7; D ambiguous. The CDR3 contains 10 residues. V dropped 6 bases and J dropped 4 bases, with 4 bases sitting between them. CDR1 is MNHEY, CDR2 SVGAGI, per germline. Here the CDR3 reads CASRSYEQYF. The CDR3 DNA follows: TGTGCCAGCAGGTCTTACGAGCAGTACTTC.

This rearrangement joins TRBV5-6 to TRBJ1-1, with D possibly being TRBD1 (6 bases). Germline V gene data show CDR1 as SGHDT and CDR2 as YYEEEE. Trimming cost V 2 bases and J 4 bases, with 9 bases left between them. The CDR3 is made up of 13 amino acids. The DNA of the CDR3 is TGTGCCAGCAGCTTTACAGGGTTCACTGAAGCTTTCTTT. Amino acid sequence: CASSFTGFTEAFF.

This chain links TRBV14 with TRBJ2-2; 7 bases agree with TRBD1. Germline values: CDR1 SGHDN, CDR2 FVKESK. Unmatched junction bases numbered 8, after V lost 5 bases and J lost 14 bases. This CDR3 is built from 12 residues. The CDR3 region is CASSSGTAELFF. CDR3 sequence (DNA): TGTGCCAGCAGCTCCGGGACAGCCGAACTGTTTTTT.

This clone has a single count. The CDR3 region has the DNA TGCGCCAGCAGCTTTCGACAGGGTTTGGCCGAGCAGTACTTC. Amino acids: CASSFRQGLAEQYF. This chain connects TRBV5-1 to TRBJ2-7; 7 bases align to TRBD1. The CDR3 extends over 14 amino acids. The germline V gene encodes CDR1 SGHRS and CDR2 YFSETQ. After removal of 2 bases from V and 6 bases from J, the junction contained 8 bases not matched to a gene.

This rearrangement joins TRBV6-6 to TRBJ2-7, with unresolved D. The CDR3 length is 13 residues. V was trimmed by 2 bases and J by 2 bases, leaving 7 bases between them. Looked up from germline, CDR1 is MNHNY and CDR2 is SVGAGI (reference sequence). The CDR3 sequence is CASSYGVTYEQYF. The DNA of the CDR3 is TGTGCCAGCAGTTACGGGGTTACCTACGAGCAGTACTTC.

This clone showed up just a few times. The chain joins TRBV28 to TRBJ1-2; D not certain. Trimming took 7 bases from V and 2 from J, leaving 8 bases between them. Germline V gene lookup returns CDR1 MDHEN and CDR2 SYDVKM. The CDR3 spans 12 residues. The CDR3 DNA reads TGTGCCAGCACGGGGAAAAACTATGGCTACACCTTC. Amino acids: CASTGKNYGYTF.

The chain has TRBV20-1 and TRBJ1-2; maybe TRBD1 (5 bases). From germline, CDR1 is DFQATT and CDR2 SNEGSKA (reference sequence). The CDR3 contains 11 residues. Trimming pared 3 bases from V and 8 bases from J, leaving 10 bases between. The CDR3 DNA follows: TGCAGTGCTAGTCTAGGGGACGGCTACACCTTC. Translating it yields CSASLGDGYTF.

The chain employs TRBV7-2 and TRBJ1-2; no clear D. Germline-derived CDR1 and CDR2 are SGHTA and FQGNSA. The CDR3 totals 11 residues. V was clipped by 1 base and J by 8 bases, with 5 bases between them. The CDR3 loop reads CASSLGPGYTF. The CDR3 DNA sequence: TGTGCCAGCAGCTTAGGCCCAGGCTACACCTTC.

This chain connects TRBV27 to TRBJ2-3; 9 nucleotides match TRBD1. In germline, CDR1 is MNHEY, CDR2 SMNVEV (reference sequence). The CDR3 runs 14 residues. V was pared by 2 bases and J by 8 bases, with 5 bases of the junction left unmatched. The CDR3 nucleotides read TGTGCCAGCAGTTTAGGGACAGGGCAGGGTACGCAGTATTTT. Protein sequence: CASSLGTGQGTQYF.

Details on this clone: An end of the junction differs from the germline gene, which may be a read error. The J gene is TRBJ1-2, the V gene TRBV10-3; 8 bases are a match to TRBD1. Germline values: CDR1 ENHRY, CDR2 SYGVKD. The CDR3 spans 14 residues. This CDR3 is CATSSGQGELGYTF. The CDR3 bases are TGTGCCACCAGTTCCGGACAGGGTGAACTCGGCTACACCTTC.

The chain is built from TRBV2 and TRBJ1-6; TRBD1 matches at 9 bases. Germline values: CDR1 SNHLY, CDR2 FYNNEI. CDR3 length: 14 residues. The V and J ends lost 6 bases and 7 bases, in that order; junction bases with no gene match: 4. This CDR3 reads CASRRQGVNSPLHF. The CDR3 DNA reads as TGTGCCAGCAGGAGACAGGGGGTGAATTCACCCCTCCACTTT.

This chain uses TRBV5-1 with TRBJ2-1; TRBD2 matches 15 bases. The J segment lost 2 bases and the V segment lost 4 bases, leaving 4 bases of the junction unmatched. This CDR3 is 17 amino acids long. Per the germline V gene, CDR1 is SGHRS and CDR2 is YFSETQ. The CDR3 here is CASSRTSGGDTYNEQFF. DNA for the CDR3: TGCGCCAGCAGCAGGACTAGCGGGGGGGATACCTACAATGAGCAGTTCTTC. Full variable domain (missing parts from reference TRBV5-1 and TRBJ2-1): KAGVTQTPRYLIKTRGQQVTLSCSPISGHRSVSWYQQTPGQGLQFLFEYFSETQRNKGNFPGRFSGRQFSNSRSEMNVSTLELGDSALYLCASSRTSGGDTYNEQFFGPGTRLTVL.

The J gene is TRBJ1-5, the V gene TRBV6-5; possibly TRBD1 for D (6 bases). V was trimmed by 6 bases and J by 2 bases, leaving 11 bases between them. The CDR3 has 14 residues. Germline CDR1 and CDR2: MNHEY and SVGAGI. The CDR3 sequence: CASRRTGRNQPQHF. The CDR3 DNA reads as TGTGCCAGCAGACGCACAGGGCGCAATCAGCCCCAGCATTTT.

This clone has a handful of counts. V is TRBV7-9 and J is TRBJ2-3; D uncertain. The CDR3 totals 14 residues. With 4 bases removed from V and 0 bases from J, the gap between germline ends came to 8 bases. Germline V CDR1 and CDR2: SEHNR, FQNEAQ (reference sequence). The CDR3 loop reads CASSSGSSTDTQYF. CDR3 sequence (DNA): TGTGCCAGCAGCTCTGGGTCGAGCACAGATACGCAGTATTTT.

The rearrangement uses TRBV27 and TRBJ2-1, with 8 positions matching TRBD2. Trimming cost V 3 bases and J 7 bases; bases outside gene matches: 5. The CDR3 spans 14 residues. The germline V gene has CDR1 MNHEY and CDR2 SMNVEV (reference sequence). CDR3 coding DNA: TGTGCCAGCAGTTTTCGACTAGCGCTGAATGAGCAGTTCTTC. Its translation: CASSFRLALNEQFF.

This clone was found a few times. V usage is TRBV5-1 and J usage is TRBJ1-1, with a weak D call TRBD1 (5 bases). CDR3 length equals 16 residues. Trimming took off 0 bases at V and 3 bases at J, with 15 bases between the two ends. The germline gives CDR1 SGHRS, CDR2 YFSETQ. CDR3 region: CASSLVIRGADTEAFF. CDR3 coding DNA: TGCGCCAGCAGCTTGGTAATTAGGGGAGCGGACACTGAAGCTTTCTTT.

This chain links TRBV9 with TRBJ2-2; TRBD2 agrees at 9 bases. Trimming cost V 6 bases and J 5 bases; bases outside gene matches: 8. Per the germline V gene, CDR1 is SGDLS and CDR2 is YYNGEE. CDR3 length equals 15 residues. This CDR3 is CASIKREVGTGELFF. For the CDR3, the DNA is TGTGCCAGCATTAAGCGGGAGGTGGGAACCGGGGAGCTGTTTTTT.

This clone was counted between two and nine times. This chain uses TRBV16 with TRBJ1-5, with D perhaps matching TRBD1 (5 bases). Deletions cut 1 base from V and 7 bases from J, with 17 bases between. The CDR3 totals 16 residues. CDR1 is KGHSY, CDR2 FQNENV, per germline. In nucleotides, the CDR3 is TGTGCCAGCAGCCAATGGCAGGGCGGTCGGCGACAGCCCCAGCATTTT. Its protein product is CASSQWQGGRRQPQHF.

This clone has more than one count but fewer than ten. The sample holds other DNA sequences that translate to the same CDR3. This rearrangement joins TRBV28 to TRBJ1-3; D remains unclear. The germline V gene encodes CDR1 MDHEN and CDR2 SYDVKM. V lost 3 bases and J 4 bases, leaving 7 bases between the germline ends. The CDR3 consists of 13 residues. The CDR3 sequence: CASSFFSGNTIYF. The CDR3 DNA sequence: TGTGCCAGCAGTTTTTTCTCCGGAAACACCATATATTTT.